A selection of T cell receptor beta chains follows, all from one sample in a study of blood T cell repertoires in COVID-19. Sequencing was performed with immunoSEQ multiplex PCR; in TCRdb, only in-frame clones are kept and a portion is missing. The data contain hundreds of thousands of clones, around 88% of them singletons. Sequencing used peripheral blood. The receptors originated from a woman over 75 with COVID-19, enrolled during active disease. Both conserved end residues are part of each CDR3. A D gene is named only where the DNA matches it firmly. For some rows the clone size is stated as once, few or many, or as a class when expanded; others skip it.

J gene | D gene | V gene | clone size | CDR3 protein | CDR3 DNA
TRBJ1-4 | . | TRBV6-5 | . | CASSSTGFLVEKLFF | TGTGCCAGCAGTTCCACAGGGTTCTTGGTTGAAAAACTGTTTTTT
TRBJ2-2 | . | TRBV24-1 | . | CATSGRTVNTGELFF | TGTGCCACCAGTGGTAGGACAGTGAACACCGGGGAGCTGTTTTTT
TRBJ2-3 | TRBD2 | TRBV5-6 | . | CASSSGLAGKDTQYF | TGTGCCAGCAGCTCAGGACTAGCGGGTAAAGATACGCAGTATTTT
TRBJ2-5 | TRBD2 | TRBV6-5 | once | CASRAAGGLETQYF | TGTGCCAGCAGAGCAGCGGGGGGGCTTGAGACCCAGTACTTC
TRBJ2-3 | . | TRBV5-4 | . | CASSLRGRGDTQYF | TGTGCCAGCAGCTTACGAGGTAGGGGAGATACGCAGTATTTT
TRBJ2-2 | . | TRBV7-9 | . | CASSLKLENTGELFF | TGTGCCAGCTCGCTAAAACTAGAGAACACCGGGGAGCTGTTTTTT
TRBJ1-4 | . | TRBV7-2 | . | CASSIRSRAANEKLFF | TGTGCCAGCAGCATCCGGAGCAGGGCGGCTAATGAAAAACTGTTTTTT
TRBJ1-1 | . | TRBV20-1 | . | CSASREGAYTEAFF | TGCAGTGCTAGTCGTGAGGGAGCGTACACTGAAGCTTTCTTT
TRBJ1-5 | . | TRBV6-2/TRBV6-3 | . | CASSPKPQRGNQPQHF | TGTGCCAGCAGTCCCAAGCCGCAGCGAGGCAATCAGCCCCAGCATTTT
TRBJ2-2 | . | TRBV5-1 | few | CASSLGVTGELFF | TGCGCCAGCAGCTTGGGAGTCACCGGGGAGCTGTTTTTT
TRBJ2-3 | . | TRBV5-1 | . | CASSLGGSGTDTQYF | TGCGCCAGCAGCTTGGGTGGCTCAGGCACAGATACGCAGTATTTT
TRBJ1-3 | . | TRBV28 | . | CASSLSRGLSGNTIYF | TGTGCCAGCAGTTTAAGTCGGGGTCTCTCTGGAAACACCATATATTTT
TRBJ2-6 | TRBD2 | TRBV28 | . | CASSYPGGSGANVLTF | TGTGCCAGCAGTTACCCGGGGGGTAGTGGGGCCAACGTCCTGACTTTC
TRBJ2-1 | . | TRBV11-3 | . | CASSLDQAGYNEQFF | TGTGCCAGCAGCTTAGATCAAGCAGGCTACAATGAGCAGTTCTTC
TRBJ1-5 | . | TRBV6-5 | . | CASSSQAYSNQPQHF | TGTGCCAGCAGTTCACAGGCTTATAGCAATCAGCCCCAGCATTTT
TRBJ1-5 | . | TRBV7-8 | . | CASSSQGRNQPQHF | TGTGCCAGCAGCTCACAGGGTCGCAATCAGCCCCAGCATTTT
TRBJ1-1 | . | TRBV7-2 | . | CASRRDAFSEAFF | TGTGCCAGCAGACGAGATGCGTTCTCTGAAGCTTTCTTT
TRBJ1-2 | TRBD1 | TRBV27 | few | CASSLGQGNYGYTF | TGTGCCAGCAGCCTAGGACAGGGCAACTATGGCTACACCTTC
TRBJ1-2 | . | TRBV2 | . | CASTLDRNYGYTF | TGTGCCAGCACCCTTGACAGGAACTATGGCTACACCTTC
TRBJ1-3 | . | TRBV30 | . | CAWSNRGTGNTIYF | TGTGCCTGGAGCAACCGCGGCACTGGAAACACCATATATTTT
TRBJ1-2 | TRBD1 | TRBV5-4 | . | CASSRGQGDSYGYTF | TGTGCCAGCAGCCGGGGACAGGGGGACAGCTATGGCTACACCTTC
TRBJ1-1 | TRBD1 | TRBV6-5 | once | CASRATGTTNTEAFF | TGTGCCAGCAGGGCGACAGGGACCACGAACACTGAAGCTTTCTTT
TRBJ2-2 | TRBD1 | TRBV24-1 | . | CATSVQRTGNTGELFF | TGTGCCACCAGTGTCCAAAGGACAGGAAACACCGGGGAGCTGTTTTTT
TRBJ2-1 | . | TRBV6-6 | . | CASSSPSYNEQFF | TGTGCCAGCAGCTCTCCTTCCTACAATGAGCAGTTCTTC
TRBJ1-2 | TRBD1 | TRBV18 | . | CASLQTGGVYGYTF | TGTGCCAGCTTACAGACAGGGGGTGTCTATGGCTACACCTTC
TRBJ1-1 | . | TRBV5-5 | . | CASSLGFSSGTEAFF | TGTGCCAGCAGCTTGGGTTTCTCGTCGGGCACTGAAGCTTTCTTT
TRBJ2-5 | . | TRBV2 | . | CASSYGGAEETQYF | TGTGCCAGCAGTTACGGTGGGGCGGAGGAGACCCAGTACTTC
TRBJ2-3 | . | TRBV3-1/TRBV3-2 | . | CASSPRDRQRSLTDTQYF | TGTGCCAGCAGCCCGCGGGATAGGCAGCGATCACTCACAGATACGCAGTATTTT
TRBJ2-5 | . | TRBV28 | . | CASTLVRQGTQYF | TGTGCCAGCACCCTAGTACGGCAAGGGACCCAGTACTTC
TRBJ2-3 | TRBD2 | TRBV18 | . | CASSRPSGGALADTQYF | TGTGCCAGCTCACGCCCTAGCGGGGGGGCCCTGGCTGATACGCAGTATTTT